This TCR beta chain was observed in a study of blood T cell repertoires in COVID-19. Study details: Samples of COVID-19 (acute and convalescent) were obtained from the United States, Italy and Spain. T cells, B-cell-depleted T cells, or PBMCs provided the cDNA or gDNA that served as material.

In the original workflow: The authors estimated nucleated cell counts from reference gene primer amplification. Here immunoSEQ multiplex PCR was the method, and the copy in TCRdb shows in-frame clones only, minus some. Clone size and V and J calls were adopted from that table, with D and trimming inferred from the DNA. The top ten hold around 12% of the sample, which has more than 50,000 clones, approximately 78% seen once. The receptor comes from a human donor in a cohort sampled during active COVID-19. The sample comprised peripheral blood.

The CDR3 spells CASSPEVFRGYTF. The CDR3 DNA reads TGTGCCAGCAGTCCGGAGGTGTTTCGTGGCTACACCTTC. The chain is built from TRBV2 and TRBJ1-2; D gene ambiguous. CDR1 SNHLY and CDR2 FYNNEI come from the germline V gene. Trimming removed 5 bases at V and 7 bases at J, with 14 bases between. The CDR3 length is 13 residues.